The TCR beta chain described here comes from a study of breast tumors, draining lymph nodes, adjacent tissues. Study observations and caveats: Findings are consistent with lymph node origin and intratumoral expansion of most tumor T cells. Data only fit, rather than demonstrated, lymph node origin of most tumor T cells. Luminal-like breast cancer showed significantly greater tumor-nontumor repertoire similarity than basal-like breast cancer did. Tumor repertoires ranked between lymph nodes and nontumor tissue in diversity, with V and J gene preferences.

With V trimmed by 5 bases and J by 2 bases, 7 bases remained unmatched. The CDR3 runs to 16 residues. The germline CDR1 and CDR2 sequences are SGHVS and FQNEAQ. This clonotype has at least ten counts. Its matching antigen is unknown. MiXCR, applied by TCRdb to the multiplex PCR reads, yields one record per CDR3 protein. This sample carries just over 30,000 distinct CDR3 sequences, roughly two thirds of them seen once, and the ten largest clones take 18%. The sample taken for sequencing was breast tumor tissue. This sequence was found in a female donor with breast cancer. Some clones in this sample may be carry-over from other donors' samples. V gene TRBV7-8 combines with J gene TRBJ2-2; 8 bases are a match to TRBD2. The CDR3 spells CASSPTGTSNTGELFF. In DNA, the CDR3 is TGTGCCAGCAGCCCAACCGGGACTAGTAACACCGGGGAGCTGTTTTTT.